The 24 T cell receptor beta chains in this list originate from one sample, sequenced in a study of T cells in Graves' hyperthyroidism and ophthalmopathy (dated 2019 in TCRdb). The library was obtained by multiplex PCR. This sample was sequenced with an Illumina HiSeq 2000. Amplification of TCR beta CDR3 regions was carried out from RNA transcripts. For the first round of RT-PCR on the TCR CDR3, the HTBI primer set was used together with the Qiagen OneStep RT-PCR kit. TCRdb trimmed the raw reads at Q25, called clones with MiXCR and kept productive beta chains. Rows merge per CDR3 protein into single entries with the most common DNA and genes. Counted in this sample were 730,000 or so distinct CDR3 sequences; roughly 20% of them appeared once. The ten largest make up around 17% of the sample. Input material: blood. These receptors all come from a woman between 50 and 59 years old with Graves' hyperthyroidism that later progressed to Graves' ophthalmopathy.

This clonotype was seen ten or more times. The V call is TRBV10-3, the J call TRBJ1-1; D is possibly TRBD1 (5 bases). CDR1 is ENHRY and CDR2 is SYGVKD in the germline V gene. Trimming pared 2 bases from V and 1 base from J, leaving 8 bases between. The CDR3 has 14 amino acids. CDR3 region: CAISEADRNTEAFF. Written as DNA, the CDR3 is TGTGCCATCAGTGAGGCAGACAGGAACACTGAAGCTTTCTTT.

This clonotype was observed a handful of times. This chain links TRBV6-1 with TRBJ1-5; D possibly corresponds to TRBD1 (5 bases). The germline CDR1 and CDR2 sequences are MNHNS and SASEGT. The CDR3 extends over 15 amino acids. V lost 2 bases, J lost 3 bases, and 11 bases lay in between. CDR3 in amino acids: CASSERQGLNQPQHF. Here the CDR3 DNA reads TGTGCCAGCAGTGAACGTCAGGGACTCAATCAGCCCCAGCATTTT.

At least ten counts were recorded for this clonotype. The chain carries TRBV11-2 and TRBJ1-2; D unclear. Germline values: CDR1 SGHAT, CDR2 FQNNGV. The CDR3 is 13 amino acids. V lost 5 bases and J lost 4, with 11 bases in between. CDR3 coding DNA: TGTGCCAGCAGCGAAATCGACTCCTATGGCTACACCTTC. As protein: CASSEIDSYGYTF.

The table lists this clonotype with many counts. The CDR3 loop reads CASSFRTSGSTDTQYF. CDR3 bases: TGCGCCAGCAGCTTTCGGACTAGCGGGAGCACAGATACGCAGTATTTT. The chain employs TRBV5-1 and TRBJ2-3, with 11 positions matching TRBD2. Germline V CDR1 and CDR2: SGHRS, YFSETQ. J gave up 0 bases and V 2 bases, and 2 bases lay outside the gene matches. The CDR3 runs 16 residues.

This clonotype was detected many times. This chain links TRBV12-3 or TRBV12-4 with TRBJ1-4, with D possibly TRBD1 on 5 matching bases. Trimming removed 10 bases at V and 7 bases at J, with 16 bases between. The CDR3 is 13 amino acids. Written as DNA, the CDR3 is TGTGCCACCGCAGGGAACACCCGTGAAAAACTGTTTTTT. It encodes CATAGNTREKLFF.

The CDR3 sequence: CASRPGTAYTGELFF. In nucleotides, the CDR3 is TGTGCCAGCAGGCCCGGGACAGCCTACACCGGGGAGCTGTTTTTT. The chain joins TRBV6-1 to TRBJ2-2; 7 nucleotides match TRBD1. Germline V gives CDR1 MNHNS, CDR2 SASEGT. The V and J ends lost 6 bases and 3 bases, in that order; junction bases with no gene match: 7. CDR3 length: 15 amino acids.

As regards this clonotype: The junction differs from germline at one of its ends, possibly a read error. The chain has TRBV19 and TRBJ1-5; TRBD1 matches 11 bases. Germline V gives CDR1 LNHDA, CDR2 SQIVND (reference sequence). This CDR3 has 14 amino acids. CDR3 in amino acids: CAGSGQGAPQPQHF. CDR3 DNA sequence: TGTGCCGGTAGTGGACAGGGGGCTCCTCAGCCCCAGCATTTT.

V and J are TRBV11-2 and TRBJ2-3, with 10 bases that match TRBD2. V gave up 5 bases and J gave up 2 bases; unmatched junction bases: 7. The germline CDR1 and CDR2 sequences are SGHAT and FQNNGV. CDR3 size: 16 residues. The CDR3 DNA is TGTGCCAGCAGCACCGTACTAGCGGGATACACAGATACGCAGTATTTT. Translated, it gives CASSTVLAGYTDTQYF.

The V gene is TRBV10-3, the J gene TRBJ2-7, with 11 bases matching TRBD1. The CDR3 length is 14 residues. Germline V lookup: CDR1 ENHRY, CDR2 SYGVKD. V shed 6 bases, J shed 3 bases, and the junction held 4 bases outside the gene matches. The CDR3 sequence: CAIRGTGGNYEQYF. The CDR3 DNA reads as TGTGCCATCAGGGGGACAGGGGGGAACTACGAGCAGTACTTC.

In its sample, this clonotype was seen a few times. J is TRBJ1-6 and V is TRBV6-1; D uncertain. Trimming cost V 3 bases and J 3 bases, with 9 bases left between them. CDR3 length: 15 residues. Per germline, CDR1 MNHNS and CDR2 SASEGT. As DNA, the CDR3 is TGTGCCAGCAGTGATTCGGCAGGCTATAATTCACCCCTCCACTTT. It translates to CASSDSAGYNSPLHF.

This clonotype was seen a handful of times. The chain couples TRBV30 to TRBJ1-3; D is possibly TRBD1 (6 bases). Looked up from germline, CDR1 is GTSNPN and CDR2 is SVGIG (reference sequence). V was cut by 2 bases and J by 1 base, with 9 bases left in between. This CDR3 is built from 14 residues. The CDR3 sequence: CAWSRGTSGNTIYF. Written as DNA, the CDR3 is TGTGCCTGGAGTAGGGGGACTTCTGGAAACACCATATATTTT.

This clonotype was counted a single time. The chain combines TRBV20-1 with TRBJ1-2; TRBD1 matches 10 bases. CDR3 length: 14 amino acids. The V gene's germline CDR1 is DFQATT and CDR2 SNEGSKA (reference sequence). Losses at the gene ends were 5 bases for V and 5 bases for J; bases not matched to a gene: 8. Here the CDR3 reads CSARYRGQGYGYTF. The CDR3 DNA is TGCAGTGCTCGTTACCGGGGACAGGGGTATGGCTACACCTTC.

This clonotype appeared a few times. The V call is TRBV27, the J call TRBJ2-7; D is ambiguous. CDR1 and CDR2 from the germline V gene are MNHEY and SMNVEV (reference sequence). Trimming took off 5 bases at V and 2 bases at J, with 16 bases between the two ends. The CDR3 contains 15 residues. CDR3 DNA: TGTGCCAGCAGTACCACCAGGACCTACCCCTACGAGCAGTACTTC. Translating gives CASSTTRTYPYEQYF.

This clonotype turned up a few times. The J gene is TRBJ1-3, the V gene TRBV19; D remains ambiguous. Germline CDR1 is LNHDA and CDR2 is SQIVND (reference sequence). The CDR3 is made up of 11 amino acids. V gave up 10 bases and J gave up 0 bases, with 4 bases separating them. The CDR3 reads CATRSGNTIYF. CDR3 in DNA: TGTGCCACTCGCTCTGGAAACACCATATATTTT.

This clonotype was observed a handful of times. V and J are TRBV11-2 and TRBJ2-5; D is unresolved. Germline V gives CDR1 SGHAT, CDR2 FQNNGV. This CDR3 comprises 10 residues. The ends were cut back, 6 bases at V and 6 bases at J, with 5 bases in the middle. In nucleotides, the CDR3 is TGTGCCAGCAGGGGGAAGACCCAGTACTTC. This encodes CASRGKTQYF.

This clonotype was detected ten times or more. The V gene is TRBV5-5, the J gene TRBJ1-5; possible D gene TRBD1, 5 bases. Germline CDR1 and CDR2: SGHKS and YYEKEE (reference sequence). Between the trimmed V and J ends, which lost 2 bases and 2 bases, there was a span of 14 bases. The CDR3 totals 16 residues. The CDR3 region is CASSFMGQGGNQPQHF. CDR3 in DNA: TGTGCCAGCAGCTTTATGGGCCAGGGAGGCAATCAGCCCCAGCATTTT.

This CDR3 is CASSPRDSENSPLHF. The CDR3 region has the DNA TGCGCCAGCAGCCCACGGGACAGCGAAAATTCACCCCTCCACTTT. The gene calls are TRBV5-1 and TRBJ1-6; 7 positions agree with TRBD1. This CDR3 region has 15 residues. Trimming at V came to 4 bases and at J to 7 bases, leaving 8 bases not matched to a gene. Germline lookup yields CDR1 SGHRS and CDR2 YFSETQ.

V usage is TRBV12-3 or TRBV12-4 and J usage is TRBJ1-3; tentative D call: TRBD1 (6 bases). The V gene lost 6 bases and the J gene lost 2 bases, with 11 bases spanning the gap. There are 14 residues in the CDR3. The CDR3 DNA is TGTGCCAGCAGAACAGGGCTGGCTGGAAACACCATATATTTT. Translation: CASRTGLAGNTIYF.

This clonotype was seen at least ten times. The chain uses TRBV18 and TRBJ2-3; tentative D call: TRBD2 (6 bases). Per the germline V gene, CDR1 is KGHSH and CDR2 is LQKENI. Trimming shortened V by 2 bases and J by 2 bases, and 8 bases separated the two germline ends. CDR3 length: 14 residues. The CDR3 region is CASSPSGYTDTQYF. The CDR3 coding sequence is TGTGCCAGCTCACCAAGCGGGTACACAGATACGCAGTATTTT.

At least ten counts were recorded for this clonotype. The rearrangement joins TRBV3-1 to TRBJ1-6; no clear D gene. V lost 1 base and J lost 8, with 6 bases in between. Germline V gene data show CDR1 as LGHDT and CDR2 as YNNKEL (reference sequence). The CDR3 is 13 residues long. CDR3 loop: CASSQVNDSPLHF. The CDR3 coding sequence is TGTGCCAGCAGCCAAGTTAACGATTCACCCCTCCACTTT.

The sample holds a few counts of this clonotype. This chain joins TRBV7-9 and TRBJ1-4; D possibly corresponds to TRBD1 (6 bases). This CDR3 is built from 18 residues. The V end was cut by 1 base, the J end by 3 bases, with 18 bases between. CDR1 and CDR2 from the germline V gene are SEHNR and FQNEAQ (reference sequence). This chain's CDR3 is CASSLVAARGRPNEKLFF. The DNA of the CDR3 is TGTGCCAGCAGCTTAGTTGCTGCCAGGGGTAGACCTAATGAAAAACTGTTTTTT.

This clonotype was observed a single time. The chain combines TRBV6-5 with TRBJ2-2; tentative D call: TRBD2 (5 bases). V lost 3 bases and J lost 2, with 10 bases in between. The CDR3 length is 15 residues. CDR1 and CDR2 (germline): MNHEY, SVGAGI. The CDR3 loop reads CASSYARGNTGELFF. DNA for the CDR3: TGTGCCAGCAGTTATGCCCGGGGTAACACCGGGGAGCTGTTTTTT.

This clonotype was counted between two and nine times. The chain has TRBV11-2 and TRBJ2-1; D is ambiguous. Germline assignment: CDR1 SGHAT and CDR2 FQNNGV. V dropped 1 base and J dropped 4 bases, with 11 bases sitting between them. The CDR3 is 15 amino acids. The chain's CDR3 is CASSLGGIRYNEQFF. The CDR3 DNA is TGTGCCAGCAGCTTAGGGGGTATCCGATACAATGAGCAGTTCTTC.

This clonotype has only a few counts. The chain joins TRBV3-1 to TRBJ1-6; D gene uncertain. Looked up from germline, CDR1 is LGHDT and CDR2 is YNNKEL (reference sequence). The CDR3 is 16 amino acids. With 6 bases removed from V and 2 bases from J, the gap between germline ends came to 14 bases. DNA for the CDR3: TGTGCCAGCAGACTTTTAGGAGGGACCTATAATTCACCCCTCCACTTT. It codes for CASRLLGGTYNSPLHF.